This T cell receptor (beta chain) was captured by sequencing in a study of CD8 T cells in ankylosing spondylitis. Study observations and caveats: Certain motif variants had earlier appeared in reactive arthritis synovial fluid and blood. Disease-linked clones were reportedly significantly enriched in matched ankylosing spondylitis synovial fluid.

CDR3 length: 16 amino acids. V was clipped by 7 bases and J by 5 bases; unmatched bases: 11. CDR1 is MNHNS, CDR2 SASEGT, per germline. TCRdb redid the calling of the 5' RACE reads with MiXCR, one entry per CDR3 protein. The data show some 140,000 distinct CDR3 sequences, roughly 8.8% seen once. This clonotype has a count of ten or more. Its antigen is undetermined. The sequencing input was synovial fluid, either unsorted or a sorted T cell fraction (not recorded which). V gene TRBV6-1 combines with J gene TRBJ1-6; TRBD1 agrees at 7 bases. The TCR originated in a male donor with ankylosing spondylitis. This CDR3 is CASTVGDRPNNSPLHF. In DNA, the CDR3 is TGTGCCAGCACCGTCGGGGACAGACCAAATAATTCACCCCTCCACTTT.